This TCR beta chain was observed in a study of regulatory T cells in long-lasting Graves disease. The study, taken as a whole, reports: With persistent disease, TRBV28, TRBJ1-2 and TRBJ2-5 were the favored segments.

TCR beta libraries were built with iRepertoire HTBI primers and Arm-PCR of CDR3 regions. Each CDR3 protein is one row after TCRdb ran MiXCR on the multiplex PCR reads. The sample has 600,000 to 650,000 distinct CDR3 sequences, 15% to 20% seen once. V was cut by 1 base and J by 7 bases, with 5 bases left in between. The CDR3 length is 12 residues. From germline, CDR1 is LGHDT and CDR2 YNNKEL (reference sequence). The time point: newly diagnosed GD, antithyroid drugs for less than 3 months. The TCR library was prepared using RNA isolated from PBMCs. Only a few counts were recorded for this clonotype. Its antigen is as yet unknown. These data were also reused for a study on T cells in Graves' hyperthyroidism and ophthalmopathy. This second study says: No ophthalmopathy progression within 18 months constituted stable Graves' hyperthyroidism. Stable hyperthyroidism was told apart from ophthalmopathy by a model built on 13 V-J features.

This material consisted of peripheral blood mononuclear cells (PBMCs), taken at new diagnosis, from a patient treated with antithyroid drugs. V gene TRBV3-1 combines with J gene TRBJ2-4; D ambiguous. The origin of this receptor is a woman under 40 with Graves disease. The CDR3 protein is CASSQVRNIQYF. CDR3 DNA sequence: TGTGCCAGCAGCCAAGTACGTAACATTCAGTACTTC. The complete variable domain, with remaining parts taken from reference TRBV3-1 and TRBJ2-4, reads DTAVSQTPKYLVTQMGNDKSIKCEQNLGHDTMYWYKQDSKKFLKIMFSYNNKELIINETVPNRFSPKSPDKAHLNLHINSLELGDSAVYFCASSQVRNIQYFGAGTRLSVL.